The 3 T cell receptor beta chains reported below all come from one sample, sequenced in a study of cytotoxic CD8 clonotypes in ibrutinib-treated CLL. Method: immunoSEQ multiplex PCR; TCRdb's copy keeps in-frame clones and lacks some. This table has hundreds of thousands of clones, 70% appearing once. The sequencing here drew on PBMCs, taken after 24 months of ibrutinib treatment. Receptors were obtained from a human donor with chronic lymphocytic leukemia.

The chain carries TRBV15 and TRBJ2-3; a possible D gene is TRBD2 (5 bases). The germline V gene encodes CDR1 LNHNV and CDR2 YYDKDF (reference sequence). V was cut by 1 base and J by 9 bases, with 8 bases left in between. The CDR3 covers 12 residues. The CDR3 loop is CATSRVGVTQYF. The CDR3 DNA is TGTGCCACCAGCAGAGTGGGAGTGACGCAGTATTTT.

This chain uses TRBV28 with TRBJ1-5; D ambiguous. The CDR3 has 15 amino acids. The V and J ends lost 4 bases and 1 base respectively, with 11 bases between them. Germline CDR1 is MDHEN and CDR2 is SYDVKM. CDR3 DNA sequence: TGTGCCAGCAGTTCCGGGTCGGGAAGCAATCAGCCCCAGCATTTT. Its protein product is CASSSGSGSNQPQHF.

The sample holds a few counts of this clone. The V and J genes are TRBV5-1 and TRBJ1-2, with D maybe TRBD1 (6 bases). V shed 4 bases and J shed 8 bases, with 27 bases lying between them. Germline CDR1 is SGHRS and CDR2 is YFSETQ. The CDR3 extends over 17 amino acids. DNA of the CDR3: TGCGCCAGCAGCAGGCAACTCGGGGGCGGGAGCTCGGCGGGCTACACCTTC. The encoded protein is CASSRQLGGGSSAGYTF.